The 13 T cell receptor beta chains below were found in one sample sequenced in a study of blood T cell repertoires in COVID-19. TCRdb's table, derived via immunoSEQ multiplex PCR, lists solely in-frame clones and lacks some. The sample carries about 350,000 clones, about nine tenths recorded once. Input material: peripheral blood. These receptors were taken from a man in his thirties or forties with COVID-19, enrolled during active disease.

This clone was observed a few times. The chain joins TRBV7-9 to TRBJ1-5, with D possibly TRBD1 on 5 matching bases. Germline V lookup: CDR1 SEHNR, CDR2 FQNEAQ (reference sequence). CDR3 length: 14 amino acids. Trimming stripped 5 bases from V and 3 bases from J, with 11 bases between. CDR3: CASSPLGLNQPQHF. The CDR3 coding sequence is TGTGCCAGCAGCCCCCTGGGGCTCAATCAGCCCCAGCATTTT.

This chain joins TRBV30 and TRBJ2-7; D not resolved. Trimming removed 2 bases from V and 5 bases from J, with 7 bases in between. Germline CDR1 and CDR2: GTSNPN and SVGIG (reference sequence). The CDR3 extends over 11 amino acids. As DNA, the CDR3 is TGTGCCTGGAGTCCGAGCGACGAGCAGTACTTC. Translation: CAWSPSDEQYF. Full variable domain (remainder filled in from reference TRBV30 and TRBJ2-7): SQTIHQWPATLVQPVGSPLSLECTVEGTSNPNLYWYRQAAGRGLQLLFYSVGIGQISSEVPQNLSASRPQDRQFILSSKKLLLSDSGFYLCAWSPSDEQYFGPGTRLTVT.

The chain has TRBV5-1 and TRBJ1-5, with 7 positions matching TRBD1. V lost 0 bases, J lost 3 bases, and 3 bases stayed unmatched. The CDR3 has 15 residues. Germline lookup yields CDR1 SGHRS and CDR2 YFSETQ. CDR3 residues: CASSLGQGDNQPQHF. CDR3 sequence (DNA): TGCGCCAGCAGCTTGGGACAGGGTGACAATCAGCCCCAGCATTTT.

The chain has TRBV27 and TRBJ2-3; D not certain. V gave up 4 bases and J gave up 0 bases, with 11 bases separating them. There are 15 residues in the CDR3. From germline, CDR1 is MNHEY and CDR2 SMNVEV (reference sequence). The CDR3 DNA sequence: TGTGCCAGCAGTTCGAGCACCTTGAGCACAGATACGCAGTATTTT. As protein: CASSSSTLSTDTQYF.

Points on this clone: This sample also contains other DNA sequences that code for the same CDR3. The chain employs TRBV6-5 and TRBJ2-7, with 8 bases lining up with TRBD1. V dropped 2 bases and J dropped 3; count of bases not matched to a gene: 3. The CDR3 covers 14 residues. Per germline, CDR1 MNHEY and CDR2 SVGAGI. CDR3 protein: CASSYGTGLYEQYF. The CDR3 region has the DNA TGTGCCAGCAGTTACGGGACAGGCCTCTACGAGCAGTACTTC.

For the CDR3, the DNA is TGTGCCAGTAGTATCGGGACAGCACGCCTCTACGAGCAGTACTTC. Amino acids: CASSIGTARLYEQYF. The chain carries TRBV19 and TRBJ2-7; 7 bases fit TRBD1. After removal of 3 bases from V and 3 bases from J, the junction contained 8 bases not matched to a gene. This CDR3 is 15 amino acids long. Germline V lookup: CDR1 LNHDA, CDR2 SQIVND (reference sequence).

The chain is built from TRBV28 and TRBJ2-1; D is undetermined. This CDR3 has 14 amino acids. Germline CDR1 and CDR2: MDHEN and SYDVKM. Trimming pared 3 bases from V and 5 bases from J, leaving 11 bases between. CDR3 sequence (DNA): TGTGCCAGCAGTTTTGAGAACAGCCACAATGAGCAGTTCTTC. Translation: CASSFENSHNEQFF.

This clone has more than one count but fewer than ten. V gene TRBV2 combines with J gene TRBJ1-6, with a weak D call TRBD1 (6 bases). Germline V gene lookup returns CDR1 SNHLY and CDR2 FYNNEI. This CDR3 is built from 16 residues. V shed 7 bases and J shed 1 base, with 14 bases lying between them. DNA of the CDR3: TGTGCCAGCAAGGCAGGGGTGGGATCCTATAATTCACCCCTCCACTTT. It specifies CASKAGVGSYNSPLHF. Using reference TRBV2 and TRBJ1-6 for the parts outside the CDR3, the full variable domain is EPEVTQTPSHQVTQMGQEVILRCVPISNHLYFYWYRQILGQKVEFLVSFYNNEISEKSEIFDDQFSVERPDGSNFTLKIRSTKLEDSAMYFCASKAGVGSYNSPLHFGNGTRLTVT.

This rearrangement joins TRBV24-1 to TRBJ1-1; the D gene is possibly TRBD1 (5 bases). V shed 9 bases and J shed 8 bases, with 18 bases lying between them. This CDR3 contains 13 residues. Germline lookup yields CDR1 KGHDR and CDR2 SFDVKD. The CDR3 sequence is CATRTTVTQEAFF. Written as DNA, the CDR3 is TGTGCCACCCGTACGACAGTCACCCAGGAAGCTTTCTTT.

V usage is TRBV9 and J usage is TRBJ2-1, with 14 bases identical to TRBD2. Germline CDR1 is SGDLS and CDR2 is YYNGEE. The J segment lost 2 bases and the V segment lost 3 bases, leaving 13 bases of the junction unmatched. The CDR3 is 20 residues long. Written as DNA, the CDR3 is TGTGCCAGCAGCGCGGGGACCGGGACTAGCGGGAGAAGCACCTACAATGAGCAGTTCTTC. Its translation: CASSAGTGTSGRSTYNEQFF.

J is TRBJ1-2 and V is TRBV11-3; D is ambiguous. Trimming shortened V by 1 base and J by 8 bases, and 11 bases separated the two germline ends. The CDR3 runs to 13 residues. In germline, CDR1 is SGHNT, CDR2 YENEEA. The CDR3 DNA reads as TGTGCCAGCAGCTTAGTGGAGACGAACGGCTACACCTTC. Translation gives CASSLVETNGYTF.

The chain uses TRBV2 and TRBJ2-3; 10 bases map to TRBD2. The trim removed 5 bases at V and 5 bases at J, leaving 22 bases unmatched. The CDR3 is 20 amino acids. Per germline, CDR1 SNHLY and CDR2 FYNNEI. In DNA form, the CDR3 reads TGTGCCAGCAGTTTACAAAGGACAGGGATGGGTAGCGGGAGGAAAGATACGCAGTATTTT. This codes for CASSLQRTGMGSGRKDTQYF.

In this sample, this clone turned up once. This chain uses TRBV7-8 with TRBJ1-1, with D hard to call. V was cut by 5 bases and J by 3 bases, with 7 bases left in between. CDR3 size: 12 residues. Looked up from germline, CDR1 is SGHVS and CDR2 is FQNEAQ. CDR3 DNA sequence: TGTGCCAGCAGCCTCCGTGACACTGAAGCTTTCTTT. Residues: CASSLRDTEAFF.